The T cell receptor beta chain described here comes from a study of CD8+CD57+ T cells in acquired aplastic anemia. Study context: The study obtained an average of around 3.4 ug of DNA from sorted CD4+ and CD8+ cells. The average read count for CD4+ cells in healthy donors was some 11 million. Study conclusions and caveats: Simpson's diversity of CD8+ cells was not significantly different in patients compared with controls.

Worth noting for this clonotype: Its antigen is undetermined.

Genomic DNA, serving as template, underwent TCR beta VDJ and CDR3 profiling. TCRdb re-called the reads with MiXCR, one entry per CDR3 protein. The table lists 200,000 to 250,000 distinct CDR3 sequences, roughly 35% of them singletons, with 1% to 1.3% in the top ten. The V gene lost 1 base and the J gene lost 10 bases, with 20 bases spanning the gap. CDR1 is SGHRS and CDR2 is YFSETQ in the germline V gene. The CDR3 is 15 residues long. The J gene is TRBJ1-1, the V gene TRBV5-1, with D unclear. Sequencing was carried out using sorted CD4+, CD8+, or CD8+CD57+ T cells (not recorded which) from PBMCs. This receptor was identified in a human donor in good health, serving as a control. The CDR3, as DNA: TGCGCCAGCAGCTTGTCCCCCCTGAAGCGGAATTCAGCTTTCTTT. Translation: CASSLSPLKRNSAFF.